This is a list of T cell receptor beta chains from one sample in a study of regulatory T cells in long-lasting Graves disease. TCRdb re-called the multiplex PCR reads through MiXCR, storing one row per CDR3 protein. Among about 660,000 distinct CDR3 sequences, 25% to 35% were seen once, and the ten largest hold about 40%. Specimen: peripheral blood mononuclear cells (PBMCs), collected when the disease was refractory, from a patient treated with antithyroid drugs. These TCRs come from a female donor with Graves disease. Both conserved end residues are part of each CDR3. A D gene is named only where the DNA matches it firmly. Expanded clones get a size class; other rows say once, few or many, or leave the size out.

j_call: TRBJ2-4
d_call: NA
v_call: TRBV7-3
clone_size: NA
cdr3_aa: CASSQMTTVAKNIQYF
cdr3_nt: TGTGCCAGCAGCCAGATGACGACTGTAGCCAAAAACATTCAGTACTTC

j_call: TRBJ1-1
d_call: NA
v_call: TRBV29-1
clone_size: NA
cdr3_aa: CSFQQGGVNTEAFF
cdr3_nt: TGCAGCTTCCAACAGGGAGGTGTGAACACTGAAGCTTTCTTT

j_call: TRBJ1-4
d_call: NA
v_call: TRBV11-2
clone_size: NA
cdr3_aa: CASSVLSGTAEKLFF
cdr3_nt: TGTGCCAGCAGCGTTCTCTCCGGGACGGCTGAAAAACTGTTTTTT

j_call: TRBJ1-5
d_call: NA
v_call: TRBV12-5
clone_size: many
cdr3_aa: CASGRDTDQPQHF
cdr3_nt: TGTGCTAGTGGTCGGGACACAGATCAGCCCCAGCATTTT

j_call: TRBJ1-5
d_call: TRBD1
v_call: TRBV3-1
clone_size: NA
cdr3_aa: CASSRDRVYQPQHF
cdr3_nt: TGTGCCAGCAGCCGGGACAGGGTGTATCAGCCCCAGCATTTT

j_call: TRBJ1-3
d_call: NA
v_call: TRBV6-1
clone_size: few
cdr3_aa: CASEGGAGNTIYF
cdr3_nt: TGTGCCAGCGAGGGGGGAGCTGGAAACACCATATATTTT

j_call: TRBJ2-7
d_call: NA
v_call: TRBV15
clone_size: many
cdr3_aa: CATGNGPYEQYF
cdr3_nt: TGTGCCACCGGGAACGGGCCCTACGAGCAGTACTTC

j_call: TRBJ2-4
d_call: TRBD2
v_call: TRBV12-3/TRBV12-4
clone_size: few
cdr3_aa: CASTPGGLANIQYF
cdr3_nt: TGTGCCAGCACCCCGGGGGGGCTAGCGAACATTCAGTACTTC

j_call: TRBJ1-2
d_call: TRBD1
v_call: TRBV5-6
clone_size: NA
cdr3_aa: CASSGQGNGYTF
cdr3_nt: TGTGCCAGCTCGGGACAGGGGAATGGCTACACCTTC

j_call: TRBJ1-2
d_call: NA
v_call: TRBV4-1
clone_size: NA
cdr3_aa: CASSQDNLWGYTF
cdr3_nt: TGCGCCAGCAGCCAAGACAACCTATGGGGCTACACCTTC

j_call: TRBJ2-5
d_call: TRBD2
v_call: TRBV20-1
clone_size: NA
cdr3_aa: CSGTLGTSGSLEETQYF
cdr3_nt: TGCAGTGGGACGCTTGGGACTAGCGGGAGTCTGGAGGAGACCCAGTACTTC

j_call: TRBJ1-1
d_call: NA
v_call: TRBV12-3/TRBV12-4
clone_size: many
cdr3_aa: CASSITGGMGSEAFF
cdr3_nt: TGTGCCAGCAGCATCACGGGGGGCATGGGTTCTGAAGCTTTCTTT

j_call: TRBJ1-6
d_call: NA
v_call: TRBV6-1
clone_size: NA
cdr3_aa: CASVDTGNSPLHF
cdr3_nt: TGTGCCAGCGTAGATACAGGGAATTCACCCCTCCACTTT

j_call: TRBJ1-1
d_call: NA
v_call: TRBV9
clone_size: NA
cdr3_aa: CASSVATLQGFGPNTEAFF
cdr3_nt: TGTGCCAGCAGCGTAGCTACTTTACAGGGCTTCGGACCTAACACTGAAGCTTTCTTT

j_call: TRBJ1-1
d_call: NA
v_call: TRBV28
clone_size: many
cdr3_aa: CASGYPRAYTEAFF
cdr3_nt: TGTGCCAGCGGTTACCCCAGGGCGTACACTGAAGCTTTCTTT